The 25 T cell receptor beta chains presented below share a single source sample, sequenced in a study of identical twins. TCRdb re-analysed the 5' RACE reads in MiXCR, keeping a single row per CDR3 protein. The data contain 690,000 or so distinct CDR3 sequences, 8.5% to 9% of them seen just once; the ten biggest clones take up 0.98%. These sequences were also reported in another study, on yellow fever vaccine responses in identical twins.

Sequencing was performed on PBMCs. These receptors came from a woman aged 18-30 years in good health.

At least ten counts were recorded for this clonotype. The gene calls are TRBV11-2 and TRBJ2-7; D gene uncertain. The V end was cut by 3 bases, the J end by 3 bases, with 12 bases between. Germline V gene lookup returns CDR1 SGHAT and CDR2 FQNNGV. The CDR3 is 14 amino acids. This CDR3 reads CASSLVGQGYEQYF. CDR3 DNA: TGTGCCAGCAGCTTGGTGGGTCAAGGCTACGAGCAGTACTTC.

The chain is built from TRBV10-2 and TRBJ2-5; 10 bases are a match to TRBD2. This CDR3 region has 15 residues. The V gene end was trimmed by 5 bases and the J gene end by 5 bases; junction bases not matched to a gene: 8. Per germline, CDR1 WSHSY and CDR2 SAAADI. CDR3 in amino acids: CASSRSGTSVETQYF. In nucleotides, the CDR3 is TGCGCCAGCAGTAGATCCGGGACTAGCGTGGAGACCCAGTACTTC.

This sequence joins TRBV5-5 and TRBJ2-5; TRBD1 matches 7 bases. Germline V gene lookup returns CDR1 SGHKS and CDR2 YYEKEE (reference sequence). V lost 4 bases, J lost 3 bases, and 6 bases stayed unmatched. The CDR3 loop spans 14 amino acids. DNA of the CDR3: TGTGCCAGCAGCCCTGGGACAGTCGAAGAGACCCAGTACTTC. It yields the protein CASSPGTVEETQYF.

The rearrangement links TRBV7-9 to TRBJ2-2, with 7 bases identical to TRBD2. Germline trimming cut 5 bases from V and 1 base from J; bases unmatched to any gene: 4. Germline V gene sequence: CDR1 SEHNR, CDR2 FQNEAQ (reference sequence). The CDR3 is 15 amino acids. This CDR3 is CASSKPSGNTGELFF. For the CDR3, the DNA is TGTGCCAGCAGCAAACCTAGCGGGAACACCGGGGAGCTGTTTTTT. The whole variable domain, filled in from reference TRBV7-9 and TRBJ2-2, reads DTGVSQNPRHKITKRGQNVTFRCDPISEHNRLYWYRQTLGQGPEFLTYFQNEAQLEKSRLLSDRFSAERPKGSFSTLEIQRTEQGDSAMYLCASSKPSGNTGELFFGEGSRLTVL.

This clonotype was recorded at least ten times. V gene TRBV7-9 combines with J gene TRBJ1-4; 8 nucleotides agree with TRBD1. V was pared by 6 bases and J by 7 bases, with 7 bases of the junction left unmatched. Germline loops: CDR1 SEHNR, CDR2 FQNEAQ (reference sequence). The CDR3 spans 14 residues. CDR3 nucleotides: TGTGCCAGCAGGAGGACAGGGCTAGGTGAAAAACTGTTTTTT. Translated, it gives CASRRTGLGEKLFF. The full variable domain, its missing parts supplied by reference TRBV7-9 and TRBJ1-4, is DTGVSQNPRHKITKRGQNVTFRCDPISEHNRLYWYRQTLGQGPEFLTYFQNEAQLEKSRLLSDRFSAERPKGSFSTLEIQRTEQGDSAMYLCASRRTGLGEKLFFGSGTQLSVL.

This clonotype was found a few times. This chain links TRBV4-1 with TRBJ2-1; 11 nucleotides agree with TRBD2. CDR3 size: 15 residues. CDR1 and CDR2 from the germline V gene are MGHRA and YSYEKL. With V trimmed by 0 bases and J by 6 bases, 1 base remained unmatched. In DNA form, the CDR3 reads TGCGCCAGCAGCCAAGATAGCGGGAGGGCCAATGAGCAGTTCTTC. Protein sequence: CASSQDSGRANEQFF.

This clonotype was counted at least ten times. J is TRBJ1-5 and V is TRBV4-3; D uncertain. The CDR3 runs 15 residues. The germline V gene encodes CDR1 LGHNA and CDR2 YSLEER. V was cut by 0 bases and J by 4 bases, with 10 bases left in between. The CDR3 coding sequence is TGCGCCAGCAGCCAAGATAGCACTGGAAATCAGCCCCAGCATTTT. This sequence encodes CASSQDSTGNQPQHF.

This clonotype was counted only a few times. The chain couples TRBV6-5 to TRBJ2-3; D is perhaps TRBD1 or TRBD2 (6 bases each). Trimming removed 2 bases at V and 4 bases at J, with 13 bases between. From germline, CDR1 is MNHEY and CDR2 SVGAGI. The CDR3 covers 15 residues. The CDR3 sequence: CASSYVPGASDTQYF. The CDR3, as DNA: TGTGCCAGCAGTTACGTGCCGGGGGCATCAGATACGCAGTATTTT.

About this clonotype itself: This could be a read error, since a much larger clone is one nucleotide away. This sequence joins TRBV28 and TRBJ2-3; perhaps TRBD2 as D (6 bases). The CDR3 has 14 residues. Per the germline V gene, CDR1 is MDHEN and CDR2 is SYDVKM. The CDR3 reads CVSSLVAGSGTQYF. The CDR3 bases are TGTGTCAGCAGTTTAGTGGCGGGGTCCGGTACGCAGTATTTT.

J is TRBJ2-3 and V is TRBV7-6, with D uncertain. The V gene lost 0 bases and the J gene lost 6 bases, with 7 bases spanning the gap. This CDR3 is built from 13 residues. Germline CDR1 SGHVS, CDR2 FNYEAQ. The CDR3 bases are TGTGCCAGCAGCTTAGCGCGGCGGGATACGCAGTATTTT. Translating it yields CASSLARRDTQYF.

The table lists this clonotype with a few counts. This rearrangement joins TRBV6-2 or TRBV6-3 to TRBJ2-2; perhaps TRBD1 as D (6 bases). This CDR3 has 16 amino acids. V shed 6 bases and J shed 0 bases, with 14 bases lying between them. Germline V gene sequence: CDR1 MNHEY, CDR2 SVGEGT. The CDR3, as DNA: TGTGCCAGCAGCGACAGGCGCACCTCGAACACCGGGGAGCTGTTTTTT. Translated, it gives CASSDRRTSNTGELFF.

This clonotype was counted many times. The gene calls are TRBV5-1 and TRBJ2-2, with D perhaps matching TRBD1 (6 bases). The CDR3 runs to 15 residues. Between the trimmed V and J ends, which lost 4 bases and 6 bases, there was a span of 16 bases. Germline values: CDR1 SGHRS, CDR2 YFSETQ. This chain's CDR3 is CASSPRTAKSGELFF. DNA for the CDR3: TGCGCCAGCAGCCCCAGGACAGCCAAGTCCGGGGAGCTGTTTTTT.

The sample holds a few counts of this clonotype. The chain joins TRBV12-5 to TRBJ2-1, with D possibly being TRBD2 (6 bases). Trimming pared 6 bases from V and 0 bases from J, leaving 12 bases between. The CDR3 spans 15 residues. CDR1 and CDR2 (germline): LGHNT, FRNRAP. CDR3: CASGPGESSYNEQFF. The DNA of the CDR3 is TGTGCTAGTGGCCCGGGAGAGAGCTCCTACAATGAGCAGTTCTTC.

The gene calls are TRBV7-9 and TRBJ1-2; a weak D match, TRBD1 (6 bases). CDR1 SEHNR and CDR2 FQNEAQ come from the germline V gene (reference sequence). CDR3 length equals 15 residues. V was cut by 1 base and J by 4 bases, with 13 bases left in between. CDR3 in DNA: TGTGCCAGCAGCTTAGAGGCAGGGGAAGTCTATGGCTACACCTTC. It encodes CASSLEAGEVYGYTF.

The chain carries TRBV6-5 and TRBJ2-1; 10 bases are shared with TRBD2. CDR1 MNHEY and CDR2 SVGAGI come from the germline V gene. Unmatched junction bases numbered 7, after V lost 3 bases and J lost 8 bases. CDR3 length: 15 amino acids. The CDR3, as DNA: TGTGCCAGCAGTTATCGTCCTAGCGGGAGCTATGAGCAGTTCTTC. The encoded protein is CASSYRPSGSYEQFF.

This sequence joins TRBV3-1 and TRBJ2-1; 7 bases align to TRBD2. Germline CDR1 reads LGHDT; CDR2 reads YNNKEL (reference sequence). Trimming took 0 bases from V and 7 from J; bases not matched to a gene: 12. CDR3 length: 17 residues. The CDR3 nucleotides are TGTGCCAGCAGCCAAGAAACTTCTAGCGGCCTATGTAATGAGCAGTTCTTC. Translated, it gives CASSQETSSGLCNEQFF.

Points on this clonotype: A single base separates this from a much larger clone, so it may be a read error. The chain recombines TRBV10-3 with TRBJ2-7; the D is unclear. This CDR3 contains 11 residues. Per the germline V gene, CDR1 is ENHRY and CDR2 is SYGVKD. The V and J ends lost 8 bases and 4 bases respectively, with 9 bases between them. CDR3 in amino acids: CAIEDQYEQYF. CDR3 coding DNA: TGTGCCATCGAGGACCAATACGAGCAGTACTTC.

The chain carries TRBV7-9 and TRBJ2-7; a possible D gene is TRBD2 (6 bases). From germline, CDR1 is SEHNR and CDR2 FQNEAQ (reference sequence). This CDR3 region has 13 residues. Trimming shortened V by 4 bases and J by 5 bases, and 12 bases separated the two germline ends. The CDR3 region is CASSCSAGNEQYF. The CDR3 nucleotides are TGTGCCAGCAGCTGCTCCGCGGGGAACGAGCAGTACTTC.

This clonotype was seen ten or more times. The V gene is TRBV6-1, the J gene TRBJ2-5; perhaps D is TRBD1 or TRBD2 (6 bases each). CDR1 MNHNS and CDR2 SASEGT come from the germline V gene. The CDR3 runs to 14 residues. Between the trimmed V and J ends, which lost 10 bases and 4 bases, there was a span of 19 bases. CDR3 nucleotides: TGTGCCACCGAGCCCTGGGGGGCTGCAGAGACCCAGTACTTC. Protein: CATEPWGAAETQYF.

Only a few counts were recorded for this clonotype. J is TRBJ2-1 and V is TRBV11-2; 7 bases agree with TRBD2. Trimming cost V 5 bases and J 9 bases; bases outside gene matches: 13. CDR3 length: 15 amino acids. Germline CDR1 is SGHAT and CDR2 is FQNNGV. CDR3 amino acids: CASSRPPGEGSEQFF. CDR3 bases: TGTGCCAGCAGCCGACCCCCTGGGGAGGGCAGTGAGCAGTTCTTC.

The CDR3 coding sequence is TGTGCCAGCAGCGCGACAGACCAAGAGACCCAGTACTTC. Encoded protein: CASSATDQETQYF. The chain recombines TRBV7-2 with TRBJ2-5; TRBD1 is a possible D gene (5 bases). V was cut by 5 bases and J by 0 bases, with 7 bases left in between. Germline V gene sequence: CDR1 SGHTA, CDR2 FQGNSA. The CDR3 is 13 residues long.

This clonotype was counted between two and nine times. The chain joins TRBV24-1 to TRBJ2-7, with D possibly called TRBD1 or TRBD2 (5 bases each). Between the trimmed V and J ends, which lost 6 bases and 4 bases, there was a span of 15 bases. CDR3 length: 14 residues. Per germline, CDR1 KGHDR and CDR2 SFDVKD. CDR3 in amino acids: CATSSRGAQYEQYF. In DNA form, the CDR3 reads TGTGCCACCAGTAGCAGAGGGGCTCAATACGAGCAGTACTTC.

Only a few counts were recorded for this clonotype. This chain connects TRBV21-1 to TRBJ2-5; whether TRBD2, the table's D call, matches the DNA was not checked. TRBV21-1 is shown as a pseudogene. The CDR3 is made up of 18 amino acids. The CDR3 sequence is CASSHVRLAGVLQETQYF. DNA of the CDR3: TGTGCCAGCAGCCACGTTAGACTAGCGGGAGTTCTCCAAGAGACCCAGTACTTC.

This clonotype was observed at least ten times. The chain is built from TRBV5-1 and TRBJ2-7; D is possibly TRBD2 (6 bases). The CDR3 length is 14 residues. V gave up 0 bases and J gave up 3 bases, with 10 bases separating them. CDR1 SGHRS and CDR2 YFSETQ come from the germline V gene. This CDR3 reads CASSLAGSDYEQYF. As DNA, the CDR3 is TGCGCCAGCAGCTTGGCCGGGAGTGACTACGAGCAGTACTTC. Looking up the rest from reference TRBV5-1 and TRBJ2-7 gives the full variable domain: KAGVTQTPRYLIKTRGQQVTLSCSPISGHRSVSWYQQTPGQGLQFLFEYFSETQRNKGNFPGRFSGRQFSNSRSEMNVSTLELGDSALYLCASSLAGSDYEQYFGPGTRLTVT.

This clonotype was recorded at least ten times. This chain links TRBV3-1 with TRBJ2-2, with D perhaps matching TRBD1 or TRBD2 (5 bases each). The CDR3 contains 18 residues. The germline V gene encodes CDR1 LGHDT and CDR2 YNNKEL (reference sequence). The V end was cut by 2 bases, the J end by 3 bases, with 19 bases between. CDR3 DNA: TGTGCCAGCAGCCAAAACGGATACCGGGACGGAGACACCGGGGAGCTGTTTTTT. Protein product: CASSQNGYRDGDTGELFF.